Presented here are 8 T cell receptor beta chains from one specimen sequenced in a study of shared clonotypes between healthy human individuals. Libraries were prepared by immunoSEQ multiplex PCR; TCRdb keeps only in-frame clonotypes and omits some of them. The table has hundreds of thousands of clones, 95% to 97% seen once. Sequencing input: naive CD4+ T cells sorted from blood. This sample's subset: CD45RA+ positively selected. These receptors came from a woman in her 30s in good health.

CDR3 residues: CASSARTGTVNQPQHF. DNA of the CDR3: TGTGCCAGCAGCGCCCGAACCGGGACGGTCAATCAGCCCCAGCATTTT. This chain connects TRBV21-1 to TRBJ1-5. TRBV21-1 is an annotated pseudogene. The CDR3 spans 16 residues.

The J gene is TRBJ2-1, the V gene TRBV9; 8 positions match TRBD2. The length of the CDR3 is 15 residues. After removal of 0 bases from V and 7 bases from J, the junction contained 6 bases not matched to a gene. The germline V gene has CDR1 SGDLS and CDR2 YYNGEE. CDR3 residues: CASSVEAGGLNEQFF. In DNA form, the CDR3 reads TGTGCCAGCAGCGTAGAGGCGGGAGGTTTGAATGAGCAGTTCTTC.

This chain's CDR3 is CASSDGQGTEQYF. The CDR3 DNA reads as TGCGCCAGCAGTGACGGACAGGGTACCGAGCAGTACTTC. The V and J genes are TRBV10-1 and TRBJ2-5; the match to TRBD1 covers 8 bases. Near its end, the DNA agrees better with TRBJ2-7, so the J call may be wrong. CDR3 length equals 13 residues. Germline CDR1 reads WNHNN; CDR2 reads SYGVQD (reference sequence).

The chain combines TRBV9 with TRBJ1-4; D unclear. The CDR3 contains 13 residues. Germline V lookup: CDR1 SGDLS, CDR2 YYNGEE. Trimming took 2 bases from V and 11 from J, leaving 13 bases between them. The CDR3 DNA sequence: TGTGCCAGCAGCGTGACGGGGTTTGGGAAACTGTTTTTT. Encoded protein: CASSVTGFGKLFF. Full variable domain (rest looked up from reference TRBV9 and TRBJ1-4): DSGVTQTPKHLITATGQRVTLRCSPRSGDLSVYWYQQSLDQGLQFLIQYYNGEERAKGNILERFSAQQFPDLHSELNLSSLELGDSALYFCASSVTGFGKLFFGSGTQLSVL.

The chain combines TRBV5-1 with TRBJ2-7, with a possible D match to TRBD1 (5 bases). The CDR3 length is 16 residues. CDR1 SGHRS and CDR2 YFSETQ come from the germline V gene. Trimming cost V 0 bases and J 0 bases, with 13 bases left between them. CDR3 DNA sequence: TGCGCCAGCAGCTTGGGGGGCAGGGATGGCTCCTACGAGCAGTACTTC. It yields the protein CASSLGGRDGSYEQYF.

CDR3 nucleotides: TGTGCCAGCAGTTTAATAGGCCGAGGCCGTCACAAGAACACGAACACCGGGGAGCTGTTTTTT. Its translation: CASSLIGRGRHKNTNTGELFF. This chain joins TRBV28 and TRBJ2-2; D is undetermined. The V gene's germline CDR1 is MDHEN and CDR2 SYDVKM. The CDR3 has 21 residues. V lost 2 bases and J lost 0, with 25 bases in between.

The chain carries TRBV5-8 and TRBJ2-7; D is uncertain. CDR3 length: 11 residues. Germline CDR1 reads SGHTS; CDR2 reads YDEGEE. V was clipped by 3 bases and J by 3 bases, with 4 bases between them. The DNA of the CDR3 is TGTGCCAGCAGCTCCATCTACGAGCAGTACTTC. It encodes CASSSIYEQYF.

The chain links TRBV5-1 to TRBJ1-1; no reliable D call. Germline CDR1 SGHRS, CDR2 YFSETQ. The CDR3 runs to 15 residues. V was pared by 0 bases and J by 1 base, with 10 bases between. The CDR3 sequence: CASSLGVRANTEAFF. The CDR3 bases are TGCGCCAGCAGCTTGGGGGTCCGAGCGAACACTGAAGCTTTCTTT. Complete variable domain (other parts from reference TRBV5-1 and TRBJ1-1): KAGVTQTPRYLIKTRGQQVTLSCSPISGHRSVSWYQQTPGQGLQFLFEYFSETQRNKGNFPGRFSGRQFSNSRSEMNVSTLELGDSALYLCASSLGVRANTEAFFGQGTRLTVV.